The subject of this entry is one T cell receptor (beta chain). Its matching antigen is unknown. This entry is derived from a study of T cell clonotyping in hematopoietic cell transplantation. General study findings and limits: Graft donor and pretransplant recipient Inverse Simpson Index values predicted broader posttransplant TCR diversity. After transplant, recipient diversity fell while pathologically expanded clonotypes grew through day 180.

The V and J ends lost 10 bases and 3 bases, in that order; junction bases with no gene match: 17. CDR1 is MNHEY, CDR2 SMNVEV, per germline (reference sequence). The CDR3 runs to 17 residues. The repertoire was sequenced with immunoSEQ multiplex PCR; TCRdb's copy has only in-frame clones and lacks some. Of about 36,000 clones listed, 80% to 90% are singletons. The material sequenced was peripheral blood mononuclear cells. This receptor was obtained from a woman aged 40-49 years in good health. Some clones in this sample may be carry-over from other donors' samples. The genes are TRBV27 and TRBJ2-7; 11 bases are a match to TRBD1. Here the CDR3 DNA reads TGTGCCACCCGCGACACTCCAGGACAGGGGGCTTTCTACGAGCAGTACTTC. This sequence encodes CATRDTPGQGAFYEQYF.